The 28 T cell receptor beta chains below all came from one sample that was sequenced in a study of technical replicates of blood from a handful of donors. Method: immunoSEQ multiplex PCR; TCRdb's copy keeps in-frame clones and lacks some. This sample has under 70,000 clones, with approximately 86% found just once. Material: PBMCs. Every receptor here comes from a human donor in good health. Some clones in this sample may be carry-over from other donors' samples.

The genes are TRBV7-3 and TRBJ2-3; 12 bases agree with TRBD2. This CDR3 contains 16 residues. J lost 3 bases, V lost 4 bases, and 5 bases had no gene match. Germline V gives CDR1 SGHTA, CDR2 FQGTGA. In DNA form, the CDR3 reads TGTGCCAGCAGCTCACCCCTAGCGGGAGGGACAGATACGCAGTATTTT. It specifies CASSSPLAGGTDTQYF.

This clone showed up just a few times. This chain joins TRBV4-3 and TRBJ1-2; 7 nucleotides align to TRBD1. The CDR3 has 13 amino acids. The germline V gene encodes CDR1 LGHNA and CDR2 YSLEER. The V gene end was trimmed by 3 bases and the J gene end by 10 bases; junction bases not matched to a gene: 8. The CDR3 protein is CASSQVTGKDYTF. CDR3 nucleotide sequence: TGCGCCAGCAGCCAGGTGACAGGGAAGGACTACACCTTC.

This clone occurred a few times. The chain couples TRBV4-1 to TRBJ2-3; 8 bases match TRBD2. V trimming: 4 bases; J trimming: 4 bases; junction bases outside the gene matches: 10. Germline V gene lookup returns CDR1 MGHRA and CDR2 YSYEKL. The CDR3 contains 16 residues. The CDR3 coding sequence is TGCGCCAGCAGCCCTGGTTTGGCGGGGGGACCAGATACGCAGTATTTT. As protein: CASSPGLAGGPDTQYF.

The chain links TRBV10-3 to TRBJ2-3; 13 bases agree with TRBD2. The germline V gene encodes CDR1 ENHRY and CDR2 SYGVKD. J gave up 3 bases and V 0 bases, and 3 bases lay outside the gene matches. CDR3 length: 17 amino acids. DNA of the CDR3: TGTGCCATCAGTGAGTCTCGACTAGCGGGGGGTACAGATACGCAGTATTTT. Protein: CAISESRLAGGTDTQYF.

CDR3 nucleotides: TGTGCCAGCAGCTTAGAACCGGGGGGCGAGCAGTACTTC. It translates to CASSLEPGGEQYF. V gene TRBV7-3 combines with J gene TRBJ2-7; 7 bases are shared with TRBD2. The CDR3 length is 13 residues. Germline V gene sequence: CDR1 SGHTA, CDR2 FQGTGA. V dropped 2 bases and J dropped 6; count of bases not matched to a gene: 4.

The chain carries TRBV4-2 and TRBJ1-1; the D gene is possibly TRBD1 (6 bases). The CDR3 sequence is 17 residues long. V dropped 3 bases and J dropped 3 bases, with 20 bases sitting between them. The germline V gene has CDR1 LGHNA and CDR2 YNFKEQ. In DNA form, the CDR3 reads TGTGCCAGCAGCCAGGAGATTTCTACAGGGCGGGACACTGAAGCTTTCTTT. Amino acids: CASSQEISTGRDTEAFF.

The chain couples TRBV9 to TRBJ2-3, with D unresolved. The length of the CDR3 is 15 residues. The germline V gene has CDR1 SGDLS and CDR2 YYNGEE. The V and J ends lost 0 bases and 0 bases respectively, with 8 bases between them. The CDR3 coding sequence is TGTGCCAGCAGCGTAGAAGGAGCTAGCACAGATACGCAGTATTTT. Protein product: CASSVEGASTDTQYF.

The chain is built from TRBV15 and TRBJ2-7, with TRBD2 matching over 7 bases. Germline trimming cut 5 bases from V and 2 bases from J; bases unmatched to any gene: 9. The CDR3 consists of 15 residues. Germline values: CDR1 LNHNV, CDR2 YYDKDF (reference sequence). The chain's CDR3 is CATSPAAGAPYEQYF. The DNA of the CDR3 is TGTGCCACCAGCCCTGCGGCGGGAGCGCCCTACGAGCAGTACTTC. Using reference TRBV15 and TRBJ2-7 for the parts outside the CDR3, the full variable domain is DAMVIQNPRYQVTQFGKPVTLSCSQTLNHNVMYWYQQKSSQAPKLLFHYYDKDFNNEADTPDNFQSRRPNTSFCFLDIRSPGLGDTAMYLCATSPAAGAPYEQYFGPGTRLTVT.

The rearrangement links TRBV7-9 to TRBJ1-2; D might be TRBD1 (6 bases). This CDR3 region has 18 residues. V was pared by 5 bases and J by 4 bases, with 26 bases between. Germline CDR1 is SEHNR and CDR2 is FQNEAQ (reference sequence). CDR3 loop: CASSGIGLLAGAIYGYTF. Here the CDR3 DNA reads TGTGCCAGCAGCGGGATCGGCCTTTTGGCGGGGGCCATCTATGGCTACACCTTC.

The J gene is TRBJ1-6, the V gene TRBV5-5; no clear D. Germline V gene data show CDR1 as SGHKS and CDR2 as YYEKEE (reference sequence). V lost 2 bases to trimming and J lost 8 bases, with 8 bases between them. CDR3 length: 13 residues. The CDR3 reads CASSFSWDSPLHF. The CDR3 nucleotides are TGTGCCAGCAGCTTTAGCTGGGATTCACCCCTCCACTTT.

The chain combines TRBV4-2 with TRBJ1-2, with D hard to call. The CDR3 has 13 amino acids. The V gene's germline CDR1 is LGHNA and CDR2 YNFKEQ. V was shortened by 0 bases and J by 8 bases, with 10 bases between the two germline ends. The CDR3 coding sequence is TGTGCCAGCAGCCAAGAAGGAGGCGGGGGCTACACCTTC. Protein product: CASSQEGGGGYTF.

This chain links TRBV4-1 with TRBJ2-1, with 11 nucleotides matching TRBD2. Germline V gives CDR1 MGHRA, CDR2 YSYEKL. The length of the CDR3 is 15 residues. V lost 4 bases, J lost 6 bases, and 5 bases stayed unmatched. This CDR3 reads CASSPTSGSGNEQFF. DNA for the CDR3: TGCGCCAGCAGCCCAACTAGCGGGAGCGGCAATGAGCAGTTCTTC.

The rearrangement links TRBV30 to TRBJ2-7; a weak D match, TRBD1 (7 bases). The CDR3 has 12 residues. Germline CDR1 is GTSNPN and CDR2 is SVGIG (reference sequence). CDR3 sequence: CAGGRGSYEQYF. In DNA form, the CDR3 reads TGTGCGGGGGGCAGGGGGTCCTACGAGCAGTACTTC.

V usage is TRBV30 and J usage is TRBJ1-2, with D perhaps matching TRBD1 (6 bases). This CDR3 has 11 amino acids. The V end was cut by 4 bases, the J end by 4 bases, with 7 bases between. Per germline, CDR1 GTSNPN and CDR2 SVGIG (reference sequence). The CDR3 sequence is CAWMDSYGYTF. The DNA of the CDR3 is TGTGCCTGGATGGACAGCTATGGCTACACCTTC.

The chain is built from TRBV4-2 and TRBJ1-2; TRBD1 might be the D (6 bases). The CDR3 spans 14 residues. Trimming took off 0 bases at V and 10 bases at J, with 15 bases between the two ends. From germline, CDR1 is LGHNA and CDR2 YNFKEQ. The DNA of the CDR3 is TGTGCCAGCAGCCAAGATCTCGGCAGGGGTTACTACACCTTC. As protein: CASSQDLGRGYYTF.

CDR3 protein: CASKNSGGAYNEQFF. CDR3 nucleotide sequence: TGTGCCAGCAAAAATAGCGGGGGGGCCTACAATGAGCAGTTCTTC. This chain joins TRBV6-1 and TRBJ2-1; 11 bases map to TRBD2. In germline, CDR1 is MNHNS, CDR2 SASEGT. After removal of 7 bases from V and 2 bases from J, the junction contained 4 bases not matched to a gene. The CDR3 loop spans 15 amino acids.

This clone came up once. The chain employs TRBV19 and TRBJ1-1; maybe TRBD1 (5 bases). V was pared by 0 bases and J by 0 bases, with 11 bases between. The germline CDR1 and CDR2 sequences are LNHDA and SQIVND (reference sequence). This CDR3 spans 16 amino acids. As DNA, the CDR3 is TGTGCCAGTAGTATAGACCGGCGGGGGTTGAACACTGAAGCTTTCTTT. Translated, it gives CASSIDRRGLNTEAFF.

The chain carries TRBV19 and TRBJ1-2; D remains unclear. The V gene lost 1 base and the J gene lost 2 bases, with 8 bases spanning the gap. Germline CDR1 reads LNHDA; CDR2 reads SQIVND (reference sequence). The CDR3 runs to 14 residues. This CDR3 reads CASSIVGRNYGYTF. As DNA, the CDR3 is TGTGCCAGTAGTATAGTGGGCAGGAACTATGGCTACACCTTC. The whole variable domain, remainder taken from reference TRBV19 and TRBJ1-2, is DGGITQSPKYLFRKEGQNVTLSCEQNLNHDAMYWYRQDPGQGLRLIYYSQIVNDFQKGDIAEGYSVSREKKESFPLTVTSAQKNPTAFYLCASSIVGRNYGYTFGSGTRLTVV.

The chain employs TRBV7-2 and TRBJ2-5; possible D gene TRBD2, 7 bases. Germline V gene sequence: CDR1 SGHTA, CDR2 FQGNSA. V lost 5 bases to trimming and J lost 5 bases, with 18 bases between them. The CDR3 contains 15 residues. CDR3 bases: TGTGCCAGCAGCGATGGGGGGGCGAGGGTGGAGACCCAGTACTTC. This codes for CASSDGGARVETQYF.

This chain connects TRBV29-1 to TRBJ2-2; 8 bases map to TRBD2. With 7 bases clipped from V and 1 base from J, the junction kept 5 bases outside the gene matches. This CDR3 has 14 amino acids. Germline CDR1 reads SQVTM; CDR2 reads ANQGSEA. CDR3 sequence reads: CSGRAGVNTGELFF. The CDR3 DNA reads TGCAGCGGGAGAGCGGGGGTGAACACCGGGGAGCTGTTTTTT.

By share of the sample, this clone is medium-sized. Other DNA sequences in the same sample also yield this CDR3. The V call is TRBV5-1, the J call TRBJ2-1, with 8 bases that match TRBD2. CDR1 and CDR2 from the germline V gene are SGHRS and YFSETQ. The V gene end was trimmed by 5 bases and the J gene end by 4 bases; junction bases not matched to a gene: 5. This CDR3 spans 14 amino acids. The CDR3 region is CASSSSGGYNEQFF. CDR3 sequence (DNA): TGCGCCAGCAGTTCGAGCGGGGGTTACAATGAGCAGTTCTTC.

The CDR3 is CASSVTLAGGPYEQYF. The CDR3 coding sequence is TGTGCCAGCAGTGTAACACTAGCGGGAGGGCCGTACGAGCAGTACTTC. The chain employs TRBV6-1 and TRBJ2-7; 13 nucleotides align to TRBD2. The V and J ends lost 4 bases and 4 bases, in that order; junction bases with no gene match: 7. This CDR3 is 16 amino acids long. Germline V gene lookup returns CDR1 MNHNS and CDR2 SASEGT.

J is TRBJ2-7 and V is TRBV10-3, with 9 nucleotides matching TRBD2. The V and J ends lost 4 bases and 2 bases, in that order; junction bases with no gene match: 3. Germline CDR1 is ENHRY and CDR2 is SYGVKD. The CDR3 extends over 14 amino acids. The CDR3 reads CAISGGGRAYEQYF. The DNA for the CDR3 is TGTGCCATCAGTGGGGGCGGGAGGGCCTACGAGCAGTACTTC.

CDR3 nucleotides: TGTGCCAGCAGCCCGCGGCAACTCTACGAGCAGTACTTC. Amino acid sequence: CASSPRQLYEQYF. This chain joins TRBV5-6 and TRBJ2-7, with D unresolved. CDR1 SGHDT and CDR2 YYEEEE come from the germline V gene. Trimming shortened V by 4 bases and J by 3 bases, and 11 bases separated the two germline ends. This CDR3 comprises 13 residues.

CDR3 sequence reads: CASSPTSGSRQETQYF. CDR3 in DNA: TGTGCCAGTAGCCCTACTAGCGGCTCCAGGCAAGAGACCCAGTACTTC. The rearrangement joins TRBV19 to TRBJ2-5; 8 positions match TRBD2. V was pared by 6 bases and J by 2 bases, with 11 bases of the junction left unmatched. Per germline, CDR1 LNHDA and CDR2 SQIVND (reference sequence). The CDR3 extends over 16 amino acids.

V gene TRBV11-2 combines with J gene TRBJ2-1; 13 bases are shared with TRBD2. Germline V gene lookup returns CDR1 SGHAT and CDR2 FQNNGV. The CDR3 spans 15 residues. The V and J ends lost 5 bases and 5 bases, in that order; junction bases with no gene match: 3. CDR3 region: CASSRGLAGHNEQFF. CDR3 nucleotide sequence: TGTGCCAGCAGCCGGGGACTAGCGGGACACAATGAGCAGTTCTTC.

This sequence joins TRBV30 and TRBJ2-2; 8 bases are shared with TRBD2. V was pared by 0 bases and J by 6 bases, with 3 bases of the junction left unmatched. The CDR3 contains 14 residues. Germline V gene data show CDR1 as GTSNPN and CDR2 as SVGIG (reference sequence). Here the CDR3 reads CAWSVLAASGELFF. The CDR3 coding sequence is TGTGCCTGGAGTGTACTAGCGGCCTCCGGGGAGCTGTTTTTT.

The J gene is TRBJ2-2, the V gene TRBV4-1; TRBD2 agrees at 15 bases. V was clipped by 6 bases and J by 2 bases; unmatched bases: 4. The germline gives CDR1 MGHRA, CDR2 YSYEKL. This CDR3 is 17 amino acids long. The CDR3 sequence is CASRRTSGGVNTGELFF. For the CDR3, the DNA is TGCGCCAGCAGGCGGACTAGCGGGGGGGTTAACACCGGGGAGCTGTTTTTT.